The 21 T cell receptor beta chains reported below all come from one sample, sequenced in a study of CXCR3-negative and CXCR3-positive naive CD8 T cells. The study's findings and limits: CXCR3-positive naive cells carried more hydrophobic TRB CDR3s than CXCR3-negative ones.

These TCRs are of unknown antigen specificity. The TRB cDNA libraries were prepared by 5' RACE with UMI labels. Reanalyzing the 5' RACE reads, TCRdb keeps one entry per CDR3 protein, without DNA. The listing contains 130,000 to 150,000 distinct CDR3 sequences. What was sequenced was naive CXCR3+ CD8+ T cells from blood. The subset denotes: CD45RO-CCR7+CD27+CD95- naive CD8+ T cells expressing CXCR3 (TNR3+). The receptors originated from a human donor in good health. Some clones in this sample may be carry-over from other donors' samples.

CDR3: CASISGTGAYGYTF. The chain uses TRBV21-1 and TRBJ1-2; TCRdb lists TRBD1, though no DNA is available to test this call. TRBV21-1 is reported as a pseudogene. This CDR3 contains 14 residues.

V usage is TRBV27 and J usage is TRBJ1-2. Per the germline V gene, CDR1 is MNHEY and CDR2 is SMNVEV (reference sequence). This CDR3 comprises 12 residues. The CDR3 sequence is CASSTNNYGYTF.

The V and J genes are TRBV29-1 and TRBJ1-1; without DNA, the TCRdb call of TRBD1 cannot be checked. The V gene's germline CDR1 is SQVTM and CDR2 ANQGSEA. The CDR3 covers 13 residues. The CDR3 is CSVDPPGESEAFF.

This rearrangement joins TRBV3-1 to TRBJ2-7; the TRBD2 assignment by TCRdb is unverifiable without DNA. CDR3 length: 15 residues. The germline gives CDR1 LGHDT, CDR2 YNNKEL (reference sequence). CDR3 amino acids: CASSQAASGGLEQYF.

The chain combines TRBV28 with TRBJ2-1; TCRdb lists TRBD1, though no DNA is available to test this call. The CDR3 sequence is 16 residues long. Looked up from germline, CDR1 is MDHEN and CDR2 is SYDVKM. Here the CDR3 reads CASSLPGHSSYNEQFF.

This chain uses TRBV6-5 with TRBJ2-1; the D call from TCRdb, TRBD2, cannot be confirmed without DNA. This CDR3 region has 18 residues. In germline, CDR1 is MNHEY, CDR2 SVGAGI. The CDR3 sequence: CASSPRTSSSVLYNEQFF.

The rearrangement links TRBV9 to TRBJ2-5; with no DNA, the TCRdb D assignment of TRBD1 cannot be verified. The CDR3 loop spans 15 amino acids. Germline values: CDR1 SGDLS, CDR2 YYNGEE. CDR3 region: CASSVGQGYQETQYF.

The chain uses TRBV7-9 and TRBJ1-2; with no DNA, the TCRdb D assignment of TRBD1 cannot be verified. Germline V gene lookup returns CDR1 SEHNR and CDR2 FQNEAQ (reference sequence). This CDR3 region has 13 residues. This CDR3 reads CASSVDRDYGYTF.

The chain's CDR3 is CASSPTGQVLNYGYTF. V gene TRBV7-9 combines with J gene TRBJ1-2; the TCRdb call, TRBD1, lacks DNA for checking. Per the germline V gene, CDR1 is SEHNR and CDR2 is FQNEAQ (reference sequence). This CDR3 comprises 16 residues.

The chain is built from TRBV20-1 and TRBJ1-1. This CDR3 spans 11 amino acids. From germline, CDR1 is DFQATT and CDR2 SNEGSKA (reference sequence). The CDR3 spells CRAGSNTEAFF.

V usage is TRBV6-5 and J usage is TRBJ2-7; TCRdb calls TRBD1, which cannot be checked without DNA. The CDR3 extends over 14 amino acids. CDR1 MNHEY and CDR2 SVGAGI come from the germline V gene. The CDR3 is CASSSSGGEGEQYF.

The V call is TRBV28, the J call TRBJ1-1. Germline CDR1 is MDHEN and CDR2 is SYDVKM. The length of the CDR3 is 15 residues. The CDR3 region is CASSLLAGWSTEAFF. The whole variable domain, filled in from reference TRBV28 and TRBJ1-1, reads DVKVTQSSRYLVKRTGEKVFLECVQDMDHENMFWYRQDPGLGLRLIYFSYDVKMKEKGDIPEGYSVSREKKERFSLILESASTNQTSMYLCASSLLAGWSTEAFFGQGTRLTVV.

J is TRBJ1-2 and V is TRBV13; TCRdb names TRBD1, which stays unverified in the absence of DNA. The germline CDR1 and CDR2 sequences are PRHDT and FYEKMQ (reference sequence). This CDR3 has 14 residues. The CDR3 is CASSLLGQNYGYTF.

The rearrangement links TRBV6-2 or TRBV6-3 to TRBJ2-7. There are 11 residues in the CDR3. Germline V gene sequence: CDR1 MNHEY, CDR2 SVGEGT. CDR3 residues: CASSATYEQYF.

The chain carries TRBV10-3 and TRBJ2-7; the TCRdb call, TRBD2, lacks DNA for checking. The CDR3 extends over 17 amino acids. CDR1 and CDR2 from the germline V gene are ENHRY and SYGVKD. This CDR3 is CASSDLLAGEALHEQYF.

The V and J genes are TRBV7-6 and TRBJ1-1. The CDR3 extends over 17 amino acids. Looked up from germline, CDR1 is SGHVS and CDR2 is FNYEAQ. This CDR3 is CASSLFSLAMENTEAFF.

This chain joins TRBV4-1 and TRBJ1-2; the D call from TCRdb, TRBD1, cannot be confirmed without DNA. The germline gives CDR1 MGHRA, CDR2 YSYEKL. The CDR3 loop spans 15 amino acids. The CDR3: CASSQFGQGEYGYTF.

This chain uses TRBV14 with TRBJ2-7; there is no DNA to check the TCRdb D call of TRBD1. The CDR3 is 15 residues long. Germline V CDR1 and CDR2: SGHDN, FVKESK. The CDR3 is CASSQGATGFYEQYF.

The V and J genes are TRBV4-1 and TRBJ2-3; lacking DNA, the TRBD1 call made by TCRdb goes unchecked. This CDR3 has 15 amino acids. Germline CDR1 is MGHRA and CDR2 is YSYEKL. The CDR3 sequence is CASSQGQGIKDTQYF.

The CDR3 loop is CASSLDPLVYEQYF. The chain combines TRBV11-2 with TRBJ2-7. This CDR3 has 14 residues. From germline, CDR1 is SGHAT and CDR2 FQNNGV.

The CDR3 here is CSVEMVGTYEQYF. This chain joins TRBV29-1 and TRBJ2-7. This CDR3 has 13 amino acids. Per the germline V gene, CDR1 is SQVTM and CDR2 is ANQGSEA.